Below are 26 T cell receptor beta chains sequenced from a single sample in a study of blood T cell repertoires in COVID-19. Some clones are missing from TCRdb's copy, which holds only in-frame ones; the method was immunoSEQ multiplex PCR. The data hold 230,000 or so clones, with 80% to 90% observed a single time. What was sequenced was PBMCs or T cells enriched from blood (not recorded which). The receptor set was obtained from a woman in her forties with acute COVID-19.

V and J are TRBV7-8 and TRBJ1-6, with a weak D call TRBD1 (5 bases). Germline loops: CDR1 SGHVS, CDR2 FQNEAQ. The CDR3 runs to 14 residues. V was cut by 1 base and J by 13 bases, with 14 bases left in between. The CDR3 reads CASSLGGAANPLHF. The CDR3 region has the DNA TGTGCCAGCAGCTTAGGCGGGGCTGCAAATCCCCTCCACTTT. Full variable domain (remainder filled in from reference TRBV7-8 and TRBJ1-6): GAGVSQSPRYKVAKRGQDVALRCDPISGHVSLFWYQQALGQGPEFLTYFQNEAQLDKSGLPSDRFFAERPEGSVSTLKIQRTQQEDSAVYLCASSLGGAANPLHFGNGTRLTVT.

This clone was detected only once. The rearrangement links TRBV18 to TRBJ2-2; 9 nucleotides match TRBD1. J lost 3 bases, V lost 3 bases, and 5 bases had no gene match. The V gene's germline CDR1 is KGHSH and CDR2 LQKENI. The CDR3 runs 16 residues. The CDR3 sequence is CASSPRDRVYTGELFF. The CDR3 DNA reads as TGTGCCAGCTCACCTCGGGACAGGGTGTACACCGGGGAGCTGTTTTTT.

This sequence joins TRBV10-3 and TRBJ1-1; possibly TRBD1 for D (5 bases). CDR1 and CDR2 (germline): ENHRY, SYGVKD. This CDR3 spans 12 amino acids. CDR3 sequence (DNA): TGTGCTGGGGGAGGGATGAACACTGAAGCTTTCTTT. Protein: CAGGGMNTEAFF.

This chain links TRBV7-8 with TRBJ2-3; no clear D gene. This CDR3 has 14 amino acids. Deletions cut 1 base from V and 7 bases from J, with 12 bases between. The germline CDR1 and CDR2 sequences are SGHVS and FQNEAQ. The CDR3 region has the DNA TGTGCCAGCAGCTTAGGTTCAGTCATGAATACGCAGTATTTT. Amino acids: CASSLGSVMNTQYF.

This chain uses TRBV12-5 with TRBJ1-2, with D unresolved. V dropped 2 bases and J dropped 0 bases, with 7 bases sitting between them. The germline V gene encodes CDR1 LGHNT and CDR2 FRNRAP. This CDR3 spans 14 amino acids. CDR3: CASGLNTANYGYTF. The CDR3 region has the DNA TGTGCTAGTGGTTTGAACACAGCTAACTATGGCTACACCTTC. Full variable domain (outside the CDR3, taken from reference TRBV12-5 and TRBJ1-2): DARVTQTPRHKVTEMGQEVTMRCQPILGHNTVFWYRQTMMQGLELLAYFRNRAPLDDSGMPKDRFSAEMPDATLATLKIQPSEPRDSAVYFCASGLNTANYGYTFGSGTRLTVV.

V and J are TRBV29-1 and TRBJ1-1, with D maybe TRBD1 (5 bases). The V gene lost 6 bases and the J gene lost 0 bases, with 11 bases spanning the gap. The CDR3 is 13 amino acids. Germline CDR1 SQVTM, CDR2 ANQGSEA. The CDR3 sequence: CSVEGRMNTEAFF. CDR3 nucleotide sequence: TGCAGCGTCGAGGGGAGGATGAACACTGAAGCTTTCTTT. Combining the CDR3 with reference TRBV29-1 and TRBJ1-1 gives the whole variable domain SAVISQKPSRDICQRGTSLTIQCQVDSQVTMMFWYRQQPGQSLTLIATANQGSEATYESGFVIDKFPISRPNLTFSTLTVSNMSPEDSSIYLCSVEGRMNTEAFFGQGTRLTVV.

The CDR3 reads CASSPGAVEAFF. The CDR3 DNA is TGTGCCAGCAGCCCTGGGGCAGTAGAAGCTTTCTTT. The chain employs TRBV3-1 (or the pseudogene TRBV3-2) and TRBJ1-1, with D possibly TRBD1 on 5 matching bases. Trimming pared 4 bases from V and 8 bases from J, leaving 11 bases between. Germline assignment: CDR1 LGHDT and CDR2 YNNKEL (reference sequence). CDR3 length: 12 residues.

J is TRBJ1-1 and V is TRBV6-5, with TRBD1 identical over 7 bases. Germline lookup yields CDR1 MNHEY and CDR2 SVGAGI. The CDR3 is made up of 15 amino acids. Germline trimming cut 5 bases from V and 0 bases from J; bases unmatched to any gene: 6. The CDR3 DNA reads TGTGCCAGCAGTCCAGACAGGGTTATGAACACTGAAGCTTTCTTT. It translates to CASSPDRVMNTEAFF.

This chain joins TRBV6-5 and TRBJ2-1; possible D gene TRBD1, 5 bases. Trimming left V 3 bases short and J 12 bases short, with 12 bases between. In germline, CDR1 is MNHEY, CDR2 SVGAGI. The CDR3 is 12 residues long. CDR3 protein: CASSYGQGGQFF. The CDR3 coding sequence is TGTGCCAGCAGTTATGGGCAGGGCGGGCAGTTCTTC.

This clone was detected only once. The chain combines TRBV2 with TRBJ1-3, with TRBD1 identical over 9 bases. Trimming took 6 bases from V and 2 from J; bases not matched to a gene: 8. The CDR3 has 16 residues. Germline V gives CDR1 SNHLY, CDR2 FYNNEI. The CDR3 DNA reads TGTGCCAGCAGGGAGACAGGGGGAGATACTGGAAACACCATATATTTT. Translated: CASRETGGDTGNTIYF.

The rearrangement joins TRBV5-6 to TRBJ1-2, with D perhaps matching TRBD1 (6 bases). The CDR3 sequence is 17 residues long. CDR1 is SGHDT and CDR2 is YYEEEE in the germline V gene. V gave up 1 base and J gave up 1 base, with 17 bases separating them. CDR3 DNA: TGTGCCAGCAGCTTGATTGCGCCGGGACAACTTAACTATGGCTACACCTTC. It translates to CASSLIAPGQLNYGYTF.

This chain links TRBV2 with TRBJ1-1; 7 bases are shared with TRBD1. CDR1 and CDR2 from the germline V gene are SNHLY and FYNNEI. Trimming took 3 bases from V and 1 from J; bases not matched to a gene: 2. This CDR3 is built from 14 residues. The CDR3 DNA is TGTGCCAGCAGTGATGGGACAGAGAACACTGAAGCTTTCTTT. This translates into CASSDGTENTEAFF.

The sample holds a few counts of this clone. The rearrangement joins TRBV19 to TRBJ1-2; 9 bases are a match to TRBD1. This CDR3 has 14 residues. Germline lookup yields CDR1 LNHDA and CDR2 SQIVND (reference sequence). J lost 3 bases, V lost 4 bases, and 3 bases had no gene match. The CDR3 region is CASSKDRGDYGYTF. The CDR3 DNA is TGTGCCAGTAGTAAGGACAGGGGAGACTATGGCTACACCTTC.

As concerns this clone: It is unclear where the CDR3 begins or ends on the DNA, so no DNA is shown, and the CDR3 is as TCRdb lists it. Here the CDR3 reads CASTSVLGTYNYGYTF. The V gene is TRBV19, the J gene TRBJ1-2; the table gives TRBD1 as D, unverified against the DNA. Germline V gives CDR1 LNHDA, CDR2 SQIVND (reference sequence). The CDR3 is 16 amino acids long, termini counted.

The genes are TRBV9 and TRBJ2-2; D may be TRBD1 (6 bases). The CDR3 sequence is 16 residues long. Germline V gene lookup returns CDR1 SGDLS and CDR2 YYNGEE. The V end was cut by 1 base, the J end by 3 bases, with 13 bases between. As DNA, the CDR3 is TGTGCCAGCAGCGTATTAGCACAGGGTTACACCGGGGAGCTGTTTTTT. Protein sequence: CASSVLAQGYTGELFF.

The V gene is TRBV19, the J gene TRBJ1-5; D unclear. Trimming took off 3 bases at V and 7 bases at J, with 10 bases between the two ends. Germline assignment: CDR1 LNHDA and CDR2 SQIVND (reference sequence). The CDR3 is 13 amino acids. CDR3 region: CASSILTWQPQHF. As DNA, the CDR3 is TGTGCCAGTAGTATCCTAACGTGGCAGCCCCAGCATTTT.

The genes are TRBV6-5 and TRBJ2-6; D is perhaps TRBD1 (6 bases). Germline V gene lookup returns CDR1 MNHEY and CDR2 SVGAGI. V was trimmed by 6 bases and J by 12 bases, leaving 18 bases between them. The CDR3 totals 14 residues. CDR3 DNA sequence: TGTGCCAGCAGACCCGGAACAGGGATGGGCGTCCTGACTTTC. It specifies CASRPGTGMGVLTF.

The chain employs TRBV7-6 and TRBJ2-2; no clear D gene. Germline values: CDR1 SGHVS, CDR2 FNYEAQ. The CDR3 runs to 13 residues. The V and J ends lost 7 bases and 5 bases respectively, with 11 bases between them. CDR3 residues: CASTPTTTGELFF. CDR3 sequence (DNA): TGTGCCAGCACCCCGACAACAACCGGGGAGCTGTTTTTT.

This chain joins TRBV29-1 and TRBJ2-2; TRBD1 matches at 8 bases. Per germline, CDR1 SQVTM and CDR2 ANQGSEA. CDR3 length: 14 amino acids. The ends lost 1 base at V and 6 bases at J; junction bases unmatched: 4. The CDR3 loop is CSVEVRGPAGELFF. DNA for the CDR3: TGCAGCGTTGAAGTCAGGGGGCCCGCCGGGGAGCTGTTTTTT.

The V gene is TRBV25-1, the J gene TRBJ1-2; the match to TRBD1 covers 7 bases. CDR3 length: 13 residues. Unmatched junction bases numbered 1, after V lost 4 bases and J lost 2 bases. Germline CDR1 reads MGHDK; CDR2 reads SYGVNS. The DNA of the CDR3 is TGTGCCAGCAGTGCACAGGGGAACTATGGCTACACCTTC. Its protein product is CASSAQGNYGYTF.

The genes are TRBV19 and TRBJ1-1; 7 bases line up with TRBD1. CDR1 and CDR2 from the germline V gene are LNHDA and SQIVND (reference sequence). The CDR3 extends over 13 amino acids. V lost 6 bases, J lost 6 bases, and 7 bases stayed unmatched. The CDR3 sequence: CASRWTGWAEAFF. The CDR3 nucleotides are TGTGCCAGTAGATGGACAGGTTGGGCTGAAGCTTTCTTT.

The rearrangement links TRBV9 to TRBJ2-1; 7 positions match TRBD1. The CDR3 spans 14 residues. Germline V gene sequence: CDR1 SGDLS, CDR2 YYNGEE. Germline trimming cut 5 bases from V and 5 bases from J; bases unmatched to any gene: 7. The CDR3 sequence: CASSPGTANNEQFF. DNA for the CDR3: TGTGCCAGCAGTCCCGGGACAGCAAACAATGAGCAGTTCTTC.

The chain is built from TRBV7-3 and TRBJ2-2; TRBD2 is a possible D gene (5 bases). Germline loops: CDR1 SGHTA, CDR2 FQGTGA. This CDR3 is 15 amino acids long. The V end lost 5 bases, the J end lost 4 bases, and 14 bases lay between the germline ends. The CDR3 bases are TGTGCCAGCAGCCCCAGTTACGAGGGCACCGGGGAGCTGTTTTTT. Its translation: CASSPSYEGTGELFF. The complete variable domain, with remaining parts taken from reference TRBV7-3 and TRBJ2-2, reads GAGVSQTPSNKVTEKGKYVELRCDPISGHTALYWYRQSLGQGPEFLIYFQGTGAADDSGLPNDRFFAVRPEGSVSTLKIQRTERGDSAVYLCASSPSYEGTGELFFGEGSRLTVL.

The rearrangement joins TRBV28 to TRBJ2-7; 7 bases are shared with TRBD1. Germline trimming cut 6 bases from V and 2 bases from J; bases unmatched to any gene: 4. Looked up from germline, CDR1 is MDHEN and CDR2 is SYDVKM. The CDR3 covers 13 residues. The CDR3 sequence: CASSRQGPYEQYV. DNA of the CDR3: TGTGCCAGCAGCCGACAGGGACCCTACGAGCAGTACGTC.

This chain links TRBV9 with TRBJ1-1; no clear D. This CDR3 has 14 amino acids. Per germline, CDR1 SGDLS and CDR2 YYNGEE. Trimming shortened V by 2 bases and J by 2 bases, and 10 bases separated the two germline ends. The CDR3 reads CASSVAFGNTEAFF. CDR3 in DNA: TGTGCCAGCAGCGTGGCCTTTGGCAACACTGAAGCTTTCTTT.

This sequence joins TRBV10-1 and TRBJ2-2; maybe TRBD2 (6 bases). The V gene's germline CDR1 is WNHNN and CDR2 SYGVQD (reference sequence). The CDR3 loop spans 14 amino acids. Trimming pared 7 bases from V and 6 bases from J, leaving 15 bases between. This CDR3 is CASKATSGAGELFF. The DNA for the CDR3 is TGCGCCAGCAAAGCAACATCGGGGGCCGGGGAGCTGTTTTTT.